The TCR beta chain under discussion was sequenced for a study of cytomegalovirus exposure and HLA in healthy donors (dated 2017 in TCRdb). For context, the study as a whole: An earlier analysis of approximately 640 of the donors reported approximately 300 Gb of sequence data and some 100 million unique TCR beta sequences from about 200 million T cells. An earlier analysis of several hundred of the donors applied high-throughput TCR beta sequencing to assess whether each TCR beta V gene segment acted as functional or pseudogenic. Among the roughly 400 genotyped donors, about 83% belonged to the genetic ancestry cluster associated with self-reported Caucasian donors. The study aimed to test whether signatures of past pathogen exposure could be identified by cataloging public T cell receptors. The number of donors typed differed by locus, with 629-630 for A, B, C, DRB1 and DQB1, roughly 550 for DQA1, 600 to 610 for DPA1, and approximately 470 for DPB1. Both class I and class II loci were covered by HLA typing, at four-digit resolution. Donor age, sex, ethnicity and CMV serostatus were compiled together with the repertoire data. A later analysis re-examined previously published TCR beta repertoires from around 670 donors and added high-resolution HLA genotyping to investigate patterns of TCR occurrence. Along with the roughly 710-subject first cohort, a separate validation cohort of more than 90 different subjects was used. The study used immunosequencing to profile the T cell repertoires of under 700 subjects and linked those repertoires to cytomegalovirus serostatus. A handful of DR-DQ haplotypes were treated as single units for association and clustering because of strong linkage in the cohort. An early release that covered about 600 HLA-typed donors contained 300 to 350 gigabases of sequencing data and tens of millions of unique TCR sequences. In the later analysis, no new phenotypic data were used to find candidate immune exposures; instead, reliance was placed on TCR beta sequences and their occurrence across donors. Among over 350 genotyped donors of the cohort, an average of approximately 230,000 unique TCR beta nucleotide sequences were sequenced per donor, roughly 20% of them non-productive. All discovery cohort repertoires had been generated using a single sequencing platform. The study combined high-throughput TCR immunosequencing, statistical association of individual TCRs with disease status, and machine learning to predict cytomegalovirus infection status. Genome-wide SNP genotypes for about 55% of the roughly 670 donors were used in a later genetic analysis, which treated that subset as a discovery cohort. Points the paper makes about the study in general: The authors suggested that the approach could potentially be generalized to other disease states and immunological phenotypes. Because some donors lacked HLA typing at each locus, the association tests relied only on the typed subset. The presence/absence analyses assumed that sequencing depth was roughly uniform across donors, and that assumption may not be true. Specific HLA alleles were associated with about 17,000 TCR beta sequences at a false discovery rate of 0.05 in a later analysis. In a later genetic analysis, a missense DCLRE1C variant was associated with V-gene and J-gene trimming of TCR beta chains, and the association was replicated in an independent cohort. According to a later genetic analysis, donors in an Asian-associated ancestry cluster had fewer N-insertions in productive TCRs than the approximately 650-donor mean. The earlier analysis of a few hundred of the donors excluded some 15 rarely observed V segments, including chromosome 9 orphons, because counts were too low. The cohort was sequenced for TCR beta chains only, and without alpha or paired-chain data the features that could be detected were limited. In a later analysis, most CMV-associated TCR beta chains were found to appear HLA-restricted, with HLA associations seemingly driven largely by CMV exposure. In vitro tests confirmed that three of the cytomegalovirus-associated TCR beta chains recognize cytomegalovirus antigens. A later analysis found that TCR association rates varied across HLA loci, with DRB1 alleles showing the most associated TCRs and HLA-C alleles the fewest. Most TCR sequences were seen in very few donors, while some public TCRs were found in many individuals. A further reported finding was that TCR beta sequences accurately predicted the HLA-A and HLA-B alleles for most subjects in the first cohort. CMV serostatus was the only immune exposure information available for the cohort. Compared with equally common non-associated chains, HLA-associated TCR beta chains in a later analysis were more clonally expanded and had lower generation probabilities. An earlier analysis of 587 of the donors showed that most TCR beta V segments appeared in productive rearrangements either about 87% or about 30% of the time, which broadly matched IMGT annotations. Correlated functional status among segregating V segments might be attributable to linkage disequilibrium, but an unknown experimental factor could not be ruled out. Some IMGT-functional V segments, including TRBV6-2 and TRBV6-3, could not be told apart with the 87-base-pair reads, so those segments were excluded. Strong co-occurrence of HLA alleles, especially DR and DQ, made assigning TCR associations to individual alleles difficult. In the study, 164 TCR beta chains were listed as associated with cytomegalovirus. According to a later analysis, parvovirus B19, influenza, CMV and Epstein-Barr virus appeared linked to several top co-occurrence clusters. A cluster of highly shared sequence variants was judged likely to be a technical artifact of the sequencing pipeline. The classifier was reported to diagnose cytomegalovirus status with high specificity and sensitivity in both the original and validation cohorts.

The protocol used for the library was the immunoSEQ multiplex PCR assay. The multiplex PCR relied on a mix of 60 forward primers for TCR Vbeta segments and 13 reverse primers for TCR Jbeta segments. A multiplex PCR assay on genomic DNA amplified the CDR3 region of rearranged TCR beta genes. The Illumina HiSeq System was used to sequence the amplified TCR beta libraries as 87-base-pair reads. Per the original workflow: In a later analysis, 80 million or so unique TCR beta chains were counted across the 650 to 750 repertoires, and roughly 11 million of these chains were shared by at least two donors. Raw reads were error-corrected and collapsed into unique sequences by a nearest-neighbor algorithm in which closely related sequences were merged to remove PCR and sequencing errors. To assign V, D and J gene segments, CDR3 sequences were aligned to IMGT reference sequences. For a sequence to be retained, a match of at least six nucleotides was required to both a V gene segment and a J gene segment. A rearrangement was called productive if the CDR3 had no stop codons and remained in frame with V and J, and every other rearrangement was called non-productive. Following IMGT convention, CDR3 was defined as the stretch from the second conserved V-encoded cysteine up to the conserved J-encoded phenylalanine. Sequences without an unambiguous match to a single V gene segment were excluded from the earlier analysis of about 600 of the donors. In an earlier analysis of approximately 610 of the donors, V segments were called functional above 56.7% productive rearrangements and were called segregating when the between-donor standard deviation exceeded 5%. A statistical classification framework was built for diagnosing cytomegalovirus status from the catalog of TCR beta chain sequences. V and J gene assignment, in a later analysis, came from comparing TCR nucleotide sequences with IMGT/GENE-DB human TR gene sequences. The TCRdist pipeline was used in a later analysis to assign CDR3 sequences and most-parsimonious VDJ recombination scenarios. In a later analysis, every TCR beta chain was defined by the combination of its CDR3 amino acid sequence and its V-gene family, and reads without a unique V-gene family were dropped. As a way to deal with suspected cross-contamination and a sequencing artifact, a later analysis dropped 640 or so nucleotide sequences that were highly shared and had low generation probability. For each public chain, a later analysis derived a clonal expansion index from normalized ranks of inferred template counts within each repertoire. Generation probabilities in a later analysis came from a VDJ recombination model fitted to out-of-frame rearrangements, and those results were checked against IGoR. In a later analysis, hypergeometric tests were used to score TCR-TCR, TCR-HLA and TCR-CMV co-occurrence, with a repertoire-size bias correction applied to TCR pairs. To estimate false discovery rates, a later analysis permuted the HLA or CMV assignments 20 times. In a later analysis, co-occurring TCRs were grouped using DBSCAN, with TCRdist sequence similarity added in when clustering inside HLA-allele-positive subsets. Co-occurrence clustering excluded repertoires with fewer than 30,000 or more than 120,000 public chains, plus five with anomalous nucleotide sharing. Entries here come from immuneACCESS through TCRdb and include only in-frame sequences with V and J called. Some clones fail to appear in such tables; in the studies checked, an unresolved V gene covers under half of the shortfall, and the cause of the remainder is unknown. Clone size and the V and J calls come from that table; the DNA yielded D and trimming. Present in this sample are about 200,000 clones, about 76% of which were seen just once. Of the sample, around 0.38% falls within the top ten clones.

The cohort consisted of 600 to 700 healthy bone marrow donors. At the time of sampling, all cohort members were nominally healthy, though unrecorded immune exposures were likely present. The donor tested CMV seropositive and was one of the 289 seropositive cohort members. A peripheral blood sample was collected from each donor, and TCR beta sequencing was performed on peripheral blood mononuclear cells. The Qiagen DNeasy Blood Extraction Kit was used to extract genomic DNA from the blood cell samples. For this clone: Its target antigen remains unknown. Within one base of it there is no much larger clone, and no base qualities were kept.

CDR1 and CDR2 (LNHNV, YYDKDF) derive from the germline V gene (reference sequence). V and J lose 3 bases and 4 bases, and a span of 9 bases separates them. The CDR3 runs 13 amino acids, cysteine and phenylalanine included. Left in the record is the CDR3 DNA by itself, 39 bases read in frame from the first base. The rearrangement joined TRBV15 to TRBJ1-2, with the D gene uncertain. The specimen sequenced was PBMCs. The TCR comes from a male donor in good health and CMV-seropositive. The CDR3 is CATSRSPAYGYTF. Read as DNA, the sequence is TGTGCCACCAGCAGGAGCCCCGCCTATGGCTACACCTTC.